These 7 T cell receptor beta chains originate from one sample sequenced in a study of neurological immune-mediated disorders. TCRdb recomputed calls from the 5' RACE reads with MiXCR, one row per CDR3 protein. The sample yields 45,000 to 70,000 distinct CDR3 sequences, roughly 4.4% seen once. What was sequenced was PBMCs. These receptors originate from a man aged 50 to 59 with multiple sclerosis.

The sample holds many counts of this clonotype. CDR3 in amino acids: CASSAGGGNQPQHF. The CDR3 DNA is TGCGCCAGCAGCGCGGGAGGGGGGAATCAGCCCCAGCATTTT. The chain joins TRBV5-1 to TRBJ1-5, with a tentative D call TRBD1 (6 bases). This CDR3 is built from 14 residues. The germline gives CDR1 SGHRS, CDR2 YFSETQ. Trimming removed 4 bases from V and 4 bases from J, with 12 bases in between.

This clonotype was observed a few times. The V gene is TRBV20-1, the J gene TRBJ2-7, with D unclear. This CDR3 region has 13 residues. Germline lookup yields CDR1 DFQATT and CDR2 SNEGSKA (reference sequence). V was pared by 7 bases and J by 2 bases, with 15 bases between. The CDR3 reads CSVELELAYEQYF. CDR3 DNA: TGCAGTGTGGAGTTGGAGTTGGCCTACGAGCAGTACTTC.

The CDR3 is CASSQDRRSNEKLFF. In DNA, the CDR3 is TGTGCCAGCAGCCAAGATCGACGAAGTAATGAAAAACTGTTTTTT. The V call is TRBV14, the J call TRBJ1-4; no clear D gene. V lost 0 bases, J lost 4 bases, and 9 bases lay in between. CDR1 is SGHDN, CDR2 FVKESK, per germline. The length of the CDR3 is 15 residues.

This clonotype was counted ten times or more. The chain employs TRBV28 and TRBJ2-6; a possible D gene is TRBD1 (5 bases). Between the trimmed V and J ends, which lost 1 base and 2 bases, there was a span of 18 bases. CDR1 and CDR2 from the germline V gene are MDHEN and SYDVKM. The CDR3 extends over 19 amino acids. In nucleotides, the CDR3 is TGTGCCAGCAGTTTATCGATTCTTCAGGGTCCACCTGGGGCCAACGTCCTGACTTTC. Protein: CASSLSILQGPPGANVLTF.

This clonotype came up many times. The rearrangement joins TRBV5-1 to TRBJ2-3; 9 bases align to TRBD2. The V segment lost 1 base and the J segment 2 bases; nucleotides outside the gene matches: 8. Looked up from germline, CDR1 is SGHRS and CDR2 is YFSETQ. The CDR3 loop spans 17 amino acids. DNA for the CDR3: TGCGCCAGCAGCTTGAGTCCTAGCGGGGCCCTCACAGATACGCAGTATTTT. Protein product: CASSLSPSGALTDTQYF.

This clonotype was counted at least ten times. The V call is TRBV28, the J call TRBJ2-1; 9 bases fit TRBD2. The J segment lost 8 bases and the V segment lost 6 bases, leaving 8 bases of the junction unmatched. Germline lookup yields CDR1 MDHEN and CDR2 SYDVKM. The CDR3 has 14 amino acids. In DNA, the CDR3 is TGTGCCAGCAGGGGGTCTAGCGGGAAGCATGAGCAGTTCTTC. Translating gives CASRGSSGKHEQFF.

This clonotype was seen ten or more times. The V call is TRBV21-1, the J call TRBJ2-3. TRBV21-1 is a known pseudogene. CDR3 length: 11 residues. The CDR3 is CASKRTDTQYF. DNA of the CDR3: TGTGCCAGCAAGCGCACAGATACGCAGTATTTT.